The next 5 T cell receptor beta chains were all read from a single sample in a study of OX40 agonist ivuxolimab in advanced cancers. Here immunoSEQ multiplex PCR was the method, and the copy in TCRdb shows in-frame clones only, minus some. The repertoire has 48,000 or so clones, roughly 77% of them found once; the top ten carry 7.3%. This material consisted of CD4+ or CD8+ T cells sorted from blood, taken in a trial of the OX40 agonist ivuxolimab. The receptors derive from an adult with an advanced solid tumor such as melanoma, head and neck, liver or kidney cancer.

The chain has TRBV30 and TRBJ2-3, with D tentatively TRBD2 (5 bases). This CDR3 comprises 15 residues. Germline CDR1 GTSNPN, CDR2 SVGIG (reference sequence). V lost 1 base and J lost 4, with 15 bases in between. The chain's CDR3 is CAWSALFGESDTQYF. DNA for the CDR3: TGTGCCTGGAGTGCCCTGTTTGGGGAGTCAGATACGCAGTATTTT.

V gene TRBV5-1 combines with J gene TRBJ2-1; tentative D call: TRBD2 (6 bases). Germline V CDR1 and CDR2: SGHRS, YFSETQ. The CDR3 runs 13 residues. Trimming pared 0 bases from V and 7 bases from J, leaving 8 bases between. In DNA form, the CDR3 reads TGCGCCAGCAGCTTGGCGGCGGGAAATGAGCAGTTCTTC. Residues: CASSLAAGNEQFF.

The chain uses TRBV2 and TRBJ2-6; a weak D match, TRBD1 (6 bases). CDR1 is SNHLY and CDR2 is FYNNEI in the germline V gene. Trimming removed 6 bases at V and 2 bases at J, with 14 bases between. The CDR3 covers 16 residues. CDR3: CASRDFRGTGANVLTF. As DNA, the CDR3 is TGTGCCAGCAGGGATTTCAGGGGAACTGGGGCCAACGTCCTGACTTTC.

This clone occurred once. CDR3: CASSLRLQREQYF. CDR3 bases: TGCGCCAGCAGCTTGAGACTTCAGCGGGAGCAGTACTTC. This sequence joins TRBV5-1 and TRBJ2-7, with a weak D call TRBD2 (5 bases). Germline loops: CDR1 SGHRS, CDR2 YFSETQ. V was trimmed by 1 base and J by 7 bases, leaving 12 bases between them. The CDR3 loop spans 13 amino acids.

The rearrangement links TRBV7-8 to TRBJ2-5; perhaps TRBD2 as D (5 bases). Germline values: CDR1 SGHVS, CDR2 FQNEAQ. The CDR3 contains 14 residues. The V end was cut by 2 bases, the J end by 5 bases, with 12 bases between. This CDR3 reads CASSLLFGLETQYF. CDR3 bases: TGTGCCAGCAGCTTACTTTTTGGACTGGAGACCCAGTACTTC.